This TCR beta chain was recovered during a study of blood T cell repertoires in COVID-19. Across the whole study: Both acute and convalescent COVID-19 samples were obtained from the United States, Italy and Spain. Sample material is recorded as cDNA or gDNA derived from T cells, B-cell-depleted T cells, or PBMCs.

In germline, CDR1 is LGHDT, CDR2 YNNKEL (reference sequence). This CDR3 is built from 15 residues. Losses at the gene ends were 2 bases for V and 5 bases for J; bases not matched to a gene: 5. In the source study's methods: Estimated nucleated cell counts came from reference gene primer amplification. This table comes from immunoSEQ multiplex PCR, and its TCRdb copy is limited to in-frame clones, with some not included. D and trimming come from the DNA, and the V and J calls and clone size come from that table. The sample lists 55,000 to 70,000 clones; over 85% were seen once. The sequenced sample was peripheral blood. The chain recombines TRBV3-1 (or the pseudogene TRBV3-2) with TRBJ1-4, with 7 nucleotides matching TRBD1. The receptor was derived from a human donor in a cohort sampled during active COVID-19. CDR3 nucleotides: TGTGCCAGCAGCCAACGACCGGGACAGAATGAAAAACTGTTTTTT. Its translation is CASSQRPGQNEKLFF.